Following are 12 T cell receptor beta chains from one sample sequenced in a study of blood T cells in healthy people across ages. For the second PCR, which ran for 7 to 11 cycles, a sample-barcoded 5' primer and a J-beta primer mix were used. TCRdb independently ran MiXCR on the 5' RACE reads; one entry per CDR3 protein. The profile shows fewer than 1,200,000 distinct CDR3 sequences, 20% to 25% of them singletons. These sequences were also reported in another study, on T cells of mothers and their children.

The sequencing sample was made of blood. The receptors come from a girl aged 2 to 9 in good health.

V is TRBV6-5 and J is TRBJ2-5; 10 bases are shared with TRBD1. With V trimmed by 0 bases and J by 3 bases, 4 bases remained unmatched. Germline V gene data show CDR1 as MNHEY and CDR2 as SVGAGI. The CDR3 is 16 amino acids. CDR3 protein: CASSYSYGQGEETQYF. DNA of the CDR3: TGTGCCAGCAGTTACTCATATGGACAGGGGGAAGAGACCCAGTACTTC.

The V and J genes are TRBV21-1 and TRBJ2-5. TRBV21-1 has pseudogene status. The CDR3 has 16 residues. Here the CDR3 DNA reads TGTGCCAGCAGCAAAGGGGAAGCAGCCTTCCAAGAGACCCAGTACTTC. Translated: CASSKGEAAFQETQYF.

In this sample, this clonotype turned up a few times. The V and J genes are TRBV29-1 and TRBJ2-2, with 11 bases that match TRBD2. This CDR3 is 18 amino acids long. Germline V CDR1 and CDR2: SQVTM, ANQGSEA. Trimming took 6 bases from V and 0 from J; bases not matched to a gene: 12. Here the CDR3 reads CSVLLAGGYKTNTGELFF. In DNA, the CDR3 is TGCAGCGTGCTGCTAGCGGGGGGTTATAAGACGAACACCGGGGAGCTGTTTTTT.

The chain recombines TRBV6-1 with TRBJ1-1; 9 bases agree with TRBD1. Germline CDR1 and CDR2: MNHNS and SASEGT. The J segment lost 1 base and the V segment lost 6 bases, leaving 9 bases of the junction unmatched. The CDR3 has 16 residues. The CDR3 loop is CASSDPGQGRNTEAFF. For the CDR3, the DNA is TGTGCCAGCAGCGACCCGGGACAGGGAAGGAACACTGAAGCTTTCTTT.

This clonotype was found many times. This chain uses TRBV9 with TRBJ1-3; possibly TRBD1 for D (6 bases). The V end lost 7 bases, the J end lost 4 bases, and 12 bases lay between the germline ends. CDR1 is SGDLS, CDR2 YYNGEE, per germline. This CDR3 is 13 amino acids long. The CDR3 DNA is TGTGCCAGCTCTACAGGGTTAGGAAACACCATATATTTT. This sequence encodes CASSTGLGNTIYF.

This clonotype was seen more than once but under ten times. V is TRBV29-1 and J is TRBJ2-5; D is uncertain. Germline V CDR1 and CDR2: SQVTM, ANQGSEA. The ends were cut back, 0 bases at V and 5 bases at J, with 19 bases in the middle. The CDR3 has 16 residues. The CDR3 sequence is CSVEDLGPSPAETQYF. The CDR3 nucleotides read TGCAGCGTTGAAGATTTAGGGCCTTCCCCTGCGGAGACCCAGTACTTC.

V gene TRBV7-6 combines with J gene TRBJ2-3; D is ambiguous. CDR1 and CDR2 (germline): SGHVS, FNYEAQ. V was cut by 1 base and J by 2 bases, with 13 bases left in between. The CDR3 covers 16 residues. In DNA form, the CDR3 reads TGTGCCAGCAGCTTAGTCACCCTCGAATACACAGATACGCAGTATTTT. Translating it yields CASSLVTLEYTDTQYF.

The V call is TRBV6-1, the J call TRBJ1-4; D remains ambiguous. This CDR3 spans 11 amino acids. V shed 6 bases and J shed 7 bases, with 6 bases lying between them. The germline V gene has CDR1 MNHNS and CDR2 SASEGT. This CDR3 reads CASRDFEKLFF. For the CDR3, the DNA is TGTGCCAGCAGGGATTTTGAAAAACTGTTTTTT.

The rearrangement links TRBV20-1 to TRBJ2-3; no clear D gene. Trimming took 3 bases from V and 5 from J, leaving 9 bases between them. The CDR3 is 12 amino acids. Germline CDR1 DFQATT, CDR2 SNEGSKA (reference sequence). Written as DNA, the CDR3 is TGCAGTGCTAGCCCCTCGCGAGATACGCAGTATTTT. Translating gives CSASPSRDTQYF.

The rearrangement links TRBV29-1 to TRBJ1-1; 9 nucleotides align to TRBD1. The V gene end was trimmed by 7 bases and the J gene end by 4 bases; junction bases not matched to a gene: 4. This CDR3 region has 12 residues. The germline V gene encodes CDR1 SQVTM and CDR2 ANQGSEA. CDR3 region: CSEMTGGTEAFF. The CDR3 DNA follows: TGCAGCGAGATGACAGGGGGCACTGAAGCTTTCTTT.

This clonotype was recorded a few times. V is TRBV7-9 and J is TRBJ1-1; no clear D gene. This CDR3 has 16 amino acids. Germline V gene lookup returns CDR1 SEHNR and CDR2 FQNEAQ (reference sequence). Trimming took 3 bases from V and 3 from J, leaving 17 bases between them. The CDR3 spells CASSLLQEGIHTEAFF. The CDR3 region has the DNA TGTGCCAGCAGCTTGCTGCAGGAAGGTATCCACACTGAAGCTTTCTTT. The entire variable domain, with the rest obtained from reference TRBV7-9 and TRBJ1-1, is as follows: DTGVSQNPRHKITKRGQNVTFRCDPISEHNRLYWYRQTLGQGPEFLTYFQNEAQLEKSRLLSDRFSAERPKGSFSTLEIQRTEQGDSAMYLCASSLLQEGIHTEAFFGQGTRLTVV.

This clonotype was detected ten times or more. The rearrangement joins TRBV4-3 to TRBJ2-3; D remains unclear. This CDR3 is 15 amino acids long. Looked up from germline, CDR1 is LGHNA and CDR2 is YSLEER. Trimming left V 0 bases short and J 1 base short, with 8 bases between. The CDR3 bases are TGCGCCAGCAGCCAAGATAACCTCGGCACAGATACGCAGTATTTT. This gives the protein CASSQDNLGTDTQYF.